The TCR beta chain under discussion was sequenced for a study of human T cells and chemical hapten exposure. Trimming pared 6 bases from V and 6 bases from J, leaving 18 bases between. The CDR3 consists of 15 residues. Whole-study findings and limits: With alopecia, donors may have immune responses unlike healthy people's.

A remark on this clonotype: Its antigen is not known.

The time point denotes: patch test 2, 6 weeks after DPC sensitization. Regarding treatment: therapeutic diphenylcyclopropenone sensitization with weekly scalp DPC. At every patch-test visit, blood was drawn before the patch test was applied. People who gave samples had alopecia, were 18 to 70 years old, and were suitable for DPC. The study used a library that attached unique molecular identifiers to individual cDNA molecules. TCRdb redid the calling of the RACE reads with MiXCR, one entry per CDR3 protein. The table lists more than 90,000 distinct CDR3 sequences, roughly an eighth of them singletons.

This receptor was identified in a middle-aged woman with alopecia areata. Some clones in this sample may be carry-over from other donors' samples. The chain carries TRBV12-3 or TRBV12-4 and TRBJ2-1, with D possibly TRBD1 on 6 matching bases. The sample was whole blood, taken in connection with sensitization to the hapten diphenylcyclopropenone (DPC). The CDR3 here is CASSRQEVPGNEQFF. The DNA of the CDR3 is TGTGCCAGCAGCCGACAGGAGGTTCCGGGCAATGAGCAGTTCTTC.